This TCR beta chain stems from a study of cytomegalovirus exposure and HLA in healthy donors. At the level of the study: The use of the same platform for the 90 to 150 validation repertoires and the roughly 670 first-cohort repertoires was reported by a later analysis.

General observations from the study: Under in vitro conditions, a few CMV-associated chains were confirmed as specific for CMV antigens.

Profiled with immunoSEQ multiplex PCR; TCRdb holds only in-frame clones, not every one. The sample shows about 160,000 clones, about 86% of them seen only once. From the approximately 110-subject validation cohort, which was separate from the roughly 630-subject first cohort, the donors were drawn. Germline V gene sequence: CDR1 MDHEN, CDR2 SYDVKM. J gave up 3 bases and V 5 bases, and 6 bases lay outside the gene matches. The CDR3 covers 15 residues. This clone occurred once. Its antigen is unidentified. This rearrangement joins TRBV28 to TRBJ1-5; 8 positions agree with TRBD1. This TCR was sampled from a woman younger than 45 in good health and CMV-seronegative. The sequenced material came from PBMCs. CDR3 coding DNA: TGTGCCAGCAGTCTCCCGGGACAGGTCAATCAGCCCCAGCATTTT. This gives the protein CASSLPGQVNQPQHF.